The T cell receptor beta chain under discussion was sequenced for a study of blood T cells in healthy people across ages. This clonotype has only a few counts. Germline-derived CDR1 and CDR2 are SGHTA and FQGNSA. CDR3 length: 14 amino acids. Together with a sample-barcoded 5' primer, a J-beta primer mix was included in a second PCR lasting roughly 6 to 12 cycles. TCRdb independently ran MiXCR on the 5' RACE reads; one entry per CDR3 protein. The data hold 760,000 or so distinct CDR3 sequences, with around 25% observed a single time. These data also formed part of another study, on T cells of mothers and their children.

The sequence came from a boy younger than 18 in good health. The rearrangement links TRBV7-2 to TRBJ2-7, with 7 bases aligning to TRBD2. TRBJ2-5 explains the end of the DNA better; the J call may be wrong. Sequencing was performed on blood. The CDR3 protein is CASSVGLSQETQYF. The CDR3 nucleotides read TGTGCCAGCAGCGTGGGACTATCACAAGAGACCCAGTACTTC.